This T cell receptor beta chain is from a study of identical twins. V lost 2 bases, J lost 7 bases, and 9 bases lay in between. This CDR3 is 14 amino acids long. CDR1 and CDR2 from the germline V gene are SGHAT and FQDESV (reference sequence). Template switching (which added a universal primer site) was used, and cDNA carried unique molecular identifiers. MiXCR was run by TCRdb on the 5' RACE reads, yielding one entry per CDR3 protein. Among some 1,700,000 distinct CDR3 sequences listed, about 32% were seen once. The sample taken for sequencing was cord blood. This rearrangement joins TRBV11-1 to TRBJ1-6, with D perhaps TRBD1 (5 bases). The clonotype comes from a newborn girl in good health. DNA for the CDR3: TGTGCCAGCAGCTTAAGCAGGGAAAATTCACCCCTCCACTTT. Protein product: CASSLSRENSPLHF.